The rows below give T cell receptor beta chains drawn from one sample of a study of shared clonotypes between healthy human individuals. Profiling relied on immunoSEQ multiplex PCR, and the TCRdb table lists in-frame clones only, not all of them. Of roughly 500,000 clones in the sample, 75% to 85% were seen once. Specimen: PBMCs. Receptors originate from a woman in her forties in good health. Some clones in this sample may be carry-over from other donors' samples. Both conserved end residues are part of each CDR3. Fields, in order: clone size, J gene, V gene, D gene, CDR3 protein, CDR3 DNA. D genes are given only for firm matches. The listing skips clone size in some rows; elsewhere it reads once, few, many or a size class.

clone_size: -; j_call: TRBJ2-7; v_call: TRBV7-9; d_call: -; cdr3_aa: CASSSPVPYEQYF; cdr3_nt: TGTGCCAGCAGCTCCCCAGTCCCCTACGAGCAGTACTTC
clone_size: -; j_call: TRBJ2-5; v_call: TRBV29-1; d_call: -; cdr3_aa: CSAWTFQETQYF; cdr3_nt: TGCAGCGCCTGGACTTTCCAAGAGACCCAGTACTTC
clone_size: -; j_call: TRBJ2-3; v_call: TRBV28; d_call: -; cdr3_aa: CASSLLRGAETQYF; cdr3_nt: TGTGCCAGCAGTTTACTTAGGGGGGCGGAAACGCAGTATTTT
clone_size: -; j_call: TRBJ2-3; v_call: TRBV5-1; d_call: -; cdr3_aa: CASSLVRAREYF; cdr3_nt: TGCGCCAGCAGCTTGGTAAGGGCCCGGGAGTATTTT
clone_size: -; j_call: TRBJ2-7; v_call: TRBV5-8; d_call: -; cdr3_aa: CASSLAGGGYEQYF; cdr3_nt: TGTGCCAGCAGCTTGGCGGGGGGCGGATACGAGCAGTACTTC
clone_size: -; j_call: TRBJ2-2; v_call: TRBV10-1; d_call: -; cdr3_aa: CASSTDWNTGELFF; cdr3_nt: TGCGCCAGCAGTACGGACTGGAACACCGGGGAGCTGTTTTTT
clone_size: -; j_call: TRBJ2-7; v_call: TRBV10-3; d_call: TRBD2; cdr3_aa: CAISEFAGEGKDEQYF; cdr3_nt: TGTGCCATCAGTGAGTTCGCGGGAGAGGGAAAGGACGAGCAGTACTTC
clone_size: -; j_call: TRBJ2-3; v_call: TRBV9; d_call: TRBD2; cdr3_aa: CASSVFQGGGTDTQYF; cdr3_nt: TGTGCCAGCAGCGTATTTCAGGGAGGGGGCACAGATACGCAGTATTTT
clone_size: -; j_call: TRBJ2-7; v_call: TRBV18; d_call: TRBD1; cdr3_aa: CASSPGQVNSEQYF; cdr3_nt: TGTGCCAGCTCACCCGGACAGGTGAACTCCGAGCAGTACTTC
clone_size: once; j_call: TRBJ1-1; v_call: TRBV4-3; d_call: TRBD1; cdr3_aa: CASSQRQGAGANTEAFF; cdr3_nt: TGCGCCAGCAGCCAAAGACAGGGGGCCGGAGCGAACACTGAAGCTTTCTTT
clone_size: -; j_call: TRBJ1-1; v_call: TRBV6-4; d_call: -; cdr3_aa: CASSRDGGNTEAFF; cdr3_nt: TGTGCCAGCAGTCGGGACGGTGGTAACACTGAAGCTTTCTTT
clone_size: many; j_call: TRBJ1-6; v_call: TRBV5-1; d_call: TRBD1; cdr3_aa: CASSDGTGESPLHF; cdr3_nt: TGCGCCAGCAGCGACGGGACAGGGGAGTCACCCCTCCACTTT
clone_size: -; j_call: TRBJ1-2; v_call: TRBV6-5; d_call: TRBD1; cdr3_aa: CASSWTRTGGDGYTF; cdr3_nt: TGTGCCAGCAGTTGGACCCGGACAGGAGGGGATGGCTACACCTTC
clone_size: many; j_call: TRBJ2-5; v_call: TRBV5-6; d_call: -; cdr3_aa: CASSWGGQQQYF; cdr3_nt: TGTGCCAGCAGCTGGGGGGGCCAACAGCAGTACTTC